The 4 T cell receptor beta chains below come from one sample, sequenced in a study of cytomegalovirus exposure and HLA in healthy donors. Using immunoSEQ multiplex PCR, the repertoire was profiled, and TCRdb retains in-frame clones only, with some absent. The table records roughly 200,000 clones, roughly 81% of them present only once. The sample was PBMCs. Receptors originate from a woman aged 30 to 39 in good health and CMV-seronegative.

This clone appeared a few times. CDR3 DNA sequence: TGTGCCTGTTCCCACGGGAGGAACACAGATACGCAGTATTTT. Protein: CACSHGRNTDTQYF. The chain combines TRBV19 with TRBJ2-3; 7 positions agree with TRBD2. This CDR3 region has 14 residues. Trimming took 11 bases from V and 2 from J; bases not matched to a gene: 10. In germline, CDR1 is LNHDA, CDR2 SQIVND (reference sequence).

V usage is TRBV18 and J usage is TRBJ2-7, with D unclear. The V end lost 4 bases, the J end lost 6 bases, and 13 bases lay between the germline ends. This CDR3 has 13 amino acids. CDR1 is KGHSH and CDR2 is LQKENI in the germline V gene. The CDR3 DNA reads TGTGCCAGCTCACAATCGACTTGGCTCGAGCAGTACTTC. Translated: CASSQSTWLEQYF. Based on the CDR3 plus reference TRBV18 and TRBJ2-7, the full variable domain is NAGVMQNPRHLVRRRGQEARLRCSPMKGHSHVYWYRQLPEEGLKFMVYLQKENIIDESGMPKERFSAEFPKEGPSILRIQQVVRGDSAAYFCASSQSTWLEQYFGPGTRLTVT.

V gene TRBV28 combines with J gene TRBJ2-3; tentatively, D is TRBD2 (5 bases). Trimming pared 5 bases from V and 4 bases from J, leaving 10 bases between. The CDR3 runs to 13 residues. In germline, CDR1 is MDHEN, CDR2 SYDVKM. This chain's CDR3 is CASSDTGADTQYF. CDR3 coding DNA: TGTGCCAGCAGTGACACCGGGGCAGATACGCAGTATTTT.

This clone occurred a few times. This chain uses TRBV11-3 with TRBJ2-5; perhaps TRBD2 as D (7 bases). V was clipped by 5 bases and J by 1 base, with 20 bases between them. The V gene's germline CDR1 is SGHNT and CDR2 YENEEA. This CDR3 is built from 17 residues. CDR3 protein: CASSPGGGGAIQETQYF. For the CDR3, the DNA is TGTGCCAGCAGCCCGGGGGGCGGGGGCGCCATCCAAGAGACCCAGTACTTC. Based on the CDR3 plus reference TRBV11-3 and TRBJ2-5, the full variable domain is EAGVVQSPRYKIIEKKQPVAFWCNPISGHNTLYWYLQNLGQGPELLIRYENEEAVDDSQLPKDRFSAERLKGVDSTLKIQPAELGDSAVYLCASSPGGGGAIQETQYFGPGTRLLVL.